What follows are 8 T cell receptor beta chains derived from one specimen sequenced in a study of T cell repertoires in cytomegalovirus infection. What these receptors recognize is not known. MiXCR was run by TCRdb on the reads, yielding one entry per CDR3 protein. The sample consists of approximately 110,000 distinct CDR3 sequences, around 45% of them appearing once. This specimen was CD8+ T cells from cultured PBMCs, taken from culture after CMV antigen stimulation. These receptors were obtained from a human donor in good health (CMV status not recorded). Some clones in this sample may be carry-over from other donors' samples.

This clonotype was seen more than once but under ten times. The chain combines TRBV7-6 with TRBJ2-1, with D possibly matching TRBD2 (6 bases). V was shortened by 5 bases and J by 8 bases, with 19 bases between the two germline ends. The V gene's germline CDR1 is SGHVS and CDR2 FNYEAQ. CDR3 size: 15 residues. CDR3: CASSLGARLVDEQFF. The CDR3 DNA is TGTGCCAGCAGCCTGGGCGCGCGACTAGTCGATGAGCAGTTCTTC.

There are a few counts of this clonotype. The chain joins TRBV27 to TRBJ2-3, with D unresolved. V was cut by 7 bases and J by 1 base, with 9 bases left in between. Germline loops: CDR1 MNHEY, CDR2 SMNVEV (reference sequence). The CDR3 covers 13 residues. CDR3 in amino acids: CASTPGGTDTQYF. In DNA form, the CDR3 reads TGTGCCAGCACCCCCGGCGGCACAGATACGCAGTATTTT.

This clonotype came up a few times. This chain uses TRBV7-9 with TRBJ1-1, with a weak D call TRBD1 (5 bases). The V gene lost 3 bases and the J gene lost 0 bases, with 11 bases spanning the gap. The CDR3 covers 15 residues. In germline, CDR1 is SEHNR, CDR2 FQNEAQ (reference sequence). In DNA form, the CDR3 reads TGTGCCAGCAGCTTTGGGACGCTCATGAACACTGAAGCTTTCTTT. Translation: CASSFGTLMNTEAFF.

This clonotype was recorded a few times. The chain combines TRBV20-1 with TRBJ2-2; D is unresolved. V lost 6 bases, J lost 3 bases, and 17 bases lay in between. This CDR3 contains 15 residues. The germline gives CDR1 DFQATT, CDR2 SNEGSKA (reference sequence). This CDR3 reads CSAQTGESDTGELFF. Here the CDR3 DNA reads TGCAGTGCCCAGACGGGTGAGAGTGACACCGGGGAGCTGTTTTTT.

This clonotype appeared a few times. The rearrangement uses TRBV29-1 and TRBJ2-7; possible D gene TRBD1, 6 bases. CDR1 is SQVTM, CDR2 ANQGSEA, per germline. CDR3 length: 13 amino acids. V was clipped by 6 bases and J by 4 bases, with 16 bases between them. The DNA of the CDR3 is TGCAGCGTCACAGGGACGCCGTATTACGAGCAGTACTTC. This sequence encodes CSVTGTPYYEQYF.

The CDR3 nucleotides are TGTGCCAGCAGCTTAGTGACAGGGGGCGCGTTAGAGCAGTACTTC. This gives the protein CASSLVTGGALEQYF. This chain uses TRBV7-2 with TRBJ2-7; TRBD1 aligns across 10 bases. The CDR3 consists of 15 residues. Germline V gene data show CDR1 as SGHTA and CDR2 as FQGNSA. V shed 1 base and J 7 bases; nucleotides not matched to a gene: 7.

This sequence joins TRBV19 and TRBJ2-6; D may correspond to TRBD1 or TRBD2 (5 bases each). Trimming cost V 5 bases and J 1 base, with 21 bases left between them. The CDR3 is 19 amino acids. Germline CDR1 reads LNHDA; CDR2 reads SQIVND (reference sequence). The CDR3 nucleotides are TGTGCCAGTAGTTCCTTCTTTAGGGACGAAAGTTCTGGGGCCAACGTCCTGACTTTC. This encodes CASSSFFRDESSGANVLTF.

The chain links TRBV2 to TRBJ2-3; the D is unclear. The ends were cut back, 4 bases at V and 12 bases at J, with 14 bases in the middle. The CDR3 is 12 amino acids. Germline loops: CDR1 SNHLY, CDR2 FYNNEI. This CDR3 is CASSAREPLQYF. The DNA for the CDR3 is TGTGCCAGCAGTGCCAGAGAGCCTCTCCAGTATTTT.